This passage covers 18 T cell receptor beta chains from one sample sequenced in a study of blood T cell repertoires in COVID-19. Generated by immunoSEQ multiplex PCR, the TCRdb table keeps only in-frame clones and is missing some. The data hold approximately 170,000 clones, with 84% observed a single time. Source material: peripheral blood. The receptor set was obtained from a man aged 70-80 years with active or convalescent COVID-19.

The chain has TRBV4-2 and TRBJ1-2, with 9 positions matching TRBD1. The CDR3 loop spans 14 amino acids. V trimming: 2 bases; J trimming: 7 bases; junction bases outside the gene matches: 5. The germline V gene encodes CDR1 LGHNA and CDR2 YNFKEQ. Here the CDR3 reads CASSQPGQGLGYTF. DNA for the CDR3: TGTGCCAGCAGCCAACCGGGACAGGGACTTGGCTACACCTTC.

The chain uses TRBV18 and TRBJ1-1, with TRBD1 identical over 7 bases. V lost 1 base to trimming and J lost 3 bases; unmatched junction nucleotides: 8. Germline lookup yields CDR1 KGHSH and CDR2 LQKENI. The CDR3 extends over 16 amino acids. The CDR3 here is CASSPRTGQLDTEAFF. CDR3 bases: TGTGCCAGCTCACCACGGACGGGACAGCTGGACACTGAAGCTTTCTTT.

DNA of the CDR3: TGCGCCAGCAGCTTGGGAGCGGGGGGATCAAACTATGGCTACACCTTC. Translated: CASSLGAGGSNYGYTF. The chain is built from TRBV5-1 and TRBJ1-2, with a tentative D call TRBD1 (5 bases). CDR3 length: 16 residues. Trimming took off 0 bases at V and 2 bases at J, with 14 bases between the two ends. CDR1 is SGHRS, CDR2 YFSETQ, per germline.

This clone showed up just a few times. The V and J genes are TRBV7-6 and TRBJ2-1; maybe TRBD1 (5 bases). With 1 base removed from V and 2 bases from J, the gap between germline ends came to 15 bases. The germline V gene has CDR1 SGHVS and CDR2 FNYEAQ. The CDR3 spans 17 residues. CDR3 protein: CASSLGGSRDPYNEQFF. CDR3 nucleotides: TGTGCCAGCAGCTTAGGTGGAAGCAGGGATCCCTACAATGAGCAGTTCTTC.

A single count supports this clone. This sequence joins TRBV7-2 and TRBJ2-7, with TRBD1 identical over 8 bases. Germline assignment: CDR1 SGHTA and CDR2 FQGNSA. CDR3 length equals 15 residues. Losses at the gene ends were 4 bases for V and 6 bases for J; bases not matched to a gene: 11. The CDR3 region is CASSSNPRGLVEQYF. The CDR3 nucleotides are TGTGCCAGCAGCTCGAACCCCAGGGGGCTCGTCGAGCAGTACTTC.

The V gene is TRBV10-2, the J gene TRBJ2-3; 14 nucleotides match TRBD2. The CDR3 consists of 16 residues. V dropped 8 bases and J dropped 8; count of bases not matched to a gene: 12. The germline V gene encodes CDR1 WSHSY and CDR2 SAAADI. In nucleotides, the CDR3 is TGCGCCAGCGGCGGGACTAGCGGGAGAGGGGGTGGTACGCAGTATTTT. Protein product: CASGGTSGRGGGTQYF.

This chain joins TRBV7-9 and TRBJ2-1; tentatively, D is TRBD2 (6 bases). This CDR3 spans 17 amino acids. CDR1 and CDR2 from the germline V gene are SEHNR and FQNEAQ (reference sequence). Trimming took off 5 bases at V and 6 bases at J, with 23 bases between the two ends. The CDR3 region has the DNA TGTGCCAGCAGCCTCACACGGGACTCCCAATTGATCAATGAGCAGTTCTTC. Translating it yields CASSLTRDSQLINEQFF. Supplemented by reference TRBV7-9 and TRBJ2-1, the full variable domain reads DTGVSQNPRHKITKRGQNVTFRCDPISEHNRLYWYRQTLGQGPEFLTYFQNEAQLEKSRLLSDRFSAERPKGSFSTLEIQRTEQGDSAMYLCASSLTRDSQLINEQFFGPGTRLTVL.

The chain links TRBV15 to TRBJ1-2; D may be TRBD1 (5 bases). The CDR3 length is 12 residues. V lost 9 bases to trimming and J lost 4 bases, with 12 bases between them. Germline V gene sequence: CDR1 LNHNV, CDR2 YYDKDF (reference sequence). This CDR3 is CATSQASYGYTF. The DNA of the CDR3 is TGTGCCACTTCACAGGCGTCCTATGGCTACACCTTC.

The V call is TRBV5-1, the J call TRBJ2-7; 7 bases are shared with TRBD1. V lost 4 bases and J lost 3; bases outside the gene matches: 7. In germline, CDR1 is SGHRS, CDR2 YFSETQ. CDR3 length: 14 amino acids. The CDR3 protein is CASSQGQPSYEQYF. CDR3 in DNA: TGCGCCAGCAGCCAGGGACAGCCGAGCTACGAGCAGTACTTC. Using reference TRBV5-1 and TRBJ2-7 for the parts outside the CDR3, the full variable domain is KAGVTQTPRYLIKTRGQQVTLSCSPISGHRSVSWYQQTPGQGLQFLFEYFSETQRNKGNFPGRFSGRQFSNSRSEMNVSTLELGDSALYLCASSQGQPSYEQYFGPGTRLTVT.

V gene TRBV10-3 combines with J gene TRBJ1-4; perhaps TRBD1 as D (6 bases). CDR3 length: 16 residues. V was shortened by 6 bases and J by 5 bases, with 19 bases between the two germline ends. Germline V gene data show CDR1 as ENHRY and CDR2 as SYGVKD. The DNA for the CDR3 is TGTGCCATCAGGAGACAAAACAGGGAGGGGAATGAAAAACTGTTTTTT. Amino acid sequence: CAIRRQNREGNEKLFF.

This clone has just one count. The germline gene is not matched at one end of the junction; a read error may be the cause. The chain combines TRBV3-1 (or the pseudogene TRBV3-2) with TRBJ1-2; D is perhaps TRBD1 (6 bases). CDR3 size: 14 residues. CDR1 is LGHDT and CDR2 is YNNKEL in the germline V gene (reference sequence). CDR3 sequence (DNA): TGTGCCAGCAGCAAAACCGGGACAAGTAGTATTTCGATCTTC. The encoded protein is CASSKTGTSSISIF.

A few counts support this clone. In DNA form, the CDR3 reads TGTGCCAGCAGCAAAGAGATGACTGGGGGGCAAGAGACCCAGTACTTC. Protein product: CASSKEMTGGQETQYF. The V call is TRBV7-7, the J call TRBJ2-5, with D maybe TRBD2 (6 bases). The germline gives CDR1 SSHAT, CDR2 FNYEAQ (reference sequence). Trimming cost V 5 bases and J 2 bases, with 18 bases left between them. This CDR3 is 16 amino acids long. The full variable domain, its missing parts supplied by reference TRBV7-7 and TRBJ2-5, is GAGVSQSPRYKVTKRGQDVTLRCDPISSHATLYWYQQALGQGPEFLTYFNYEAQPDKSGLPSDRFSAERPEGSISTLTIQRTEQRDSAMYRCASSKEMTGGQETQYFGPGTRLLVL.

The CDR3 loop reads CASSLDVRRSNEKLFF. Written as DNA, the CDR3 is TGTGCCAGCAGCTTAGATGTGCGGCGGTCTAATGAAAAACTGTTTTTT. The gene calls are TRBV7-2 and TRBJ1-4; D unclear. CDR3 size: 16 residues. Looked up from germline, CDR1 is SGHTA and CDR2 is FQGNSA. With 1 base removed from V and 3 bases from J, the gap between germline ends came to 12 bases.

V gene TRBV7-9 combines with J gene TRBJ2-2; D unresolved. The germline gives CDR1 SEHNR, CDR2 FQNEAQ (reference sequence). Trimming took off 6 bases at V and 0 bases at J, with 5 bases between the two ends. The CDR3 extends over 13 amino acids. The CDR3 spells CASSSPNTGELFF. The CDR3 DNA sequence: TGTGCCAGCAGTTCTCCGAACACCGGGGAGCTGTTTTTT.

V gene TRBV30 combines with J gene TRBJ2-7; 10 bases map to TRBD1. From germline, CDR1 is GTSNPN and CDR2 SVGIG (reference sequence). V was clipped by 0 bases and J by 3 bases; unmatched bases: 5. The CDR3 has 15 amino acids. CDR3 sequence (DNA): TGTGCCTGGAGTGTACCGGGACAGGGGTTCTACGAGCAGTACTTC. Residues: CAWSVPGQGFYEQYF.

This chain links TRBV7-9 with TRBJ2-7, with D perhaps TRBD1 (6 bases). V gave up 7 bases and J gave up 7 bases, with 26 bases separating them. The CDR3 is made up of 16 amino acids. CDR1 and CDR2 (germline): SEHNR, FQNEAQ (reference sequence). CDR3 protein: CASTIGHGDNGKEQYF. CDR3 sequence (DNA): TGTGCCAGCACCATAGGACATGGGGACAATGGGAAGGAGCAGTACTTC.

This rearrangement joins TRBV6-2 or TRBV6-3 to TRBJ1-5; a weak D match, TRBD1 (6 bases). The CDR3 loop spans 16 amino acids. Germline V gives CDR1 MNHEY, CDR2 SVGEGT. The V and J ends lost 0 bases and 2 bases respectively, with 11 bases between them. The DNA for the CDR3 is TGTGCCAGCAGTTACTCTATGACAGGTCGCAATCAGCCCCAGCATTTT. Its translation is CASSYSMTGRNQPQHF.

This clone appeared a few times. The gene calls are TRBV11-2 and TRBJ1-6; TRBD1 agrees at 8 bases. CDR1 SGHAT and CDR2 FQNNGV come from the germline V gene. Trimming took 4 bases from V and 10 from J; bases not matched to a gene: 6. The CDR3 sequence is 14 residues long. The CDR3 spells CASSSDRGASPLHF. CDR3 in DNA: TGTGCCAGCAGCTCTGACAGGGGCGCCTCACCCCTCCACTTT. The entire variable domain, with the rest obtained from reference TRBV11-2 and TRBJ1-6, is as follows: EAGVAQSPRYKIIEKRQSVAFWCNPISGHATLYWYQQILGQGPKLLIQFQNNGVVDDSQLPKDRFSAERLKGVDSTLKIQPAKLEDSAVYLCASSSDRGASPLHFGNGTRLTVT.